A selection of T cell receptor beta chains follows, all from one sample in a study of blood T cell repertoires in COVID-19. The assay was immunoSEQ multiplex PCR, and TCRdb's table has in-frame clones only and misses some. The data hold about 200,000 clones, with 85% observed a single time. Sequenced input: peripheral blood. The source is a woman in her seventies with COVID-19, enrolled during active disease. CDR3s include the opening cysteine and the closing phenylalanine or tryptophan. The D gene is left open where the match is weak. Expanded clones are given a class, and other clones once, few, many or no size at all.

len,d_gene,v_gene,j_gene,abundance,CDR3aa,CDR3nt
15,.,TRBV15,TRBJ2-5,.,CATSRVAQGQETQYF,TGTGCCACCAGCAGAGTGGCACAGGGACAAGAGACCCAGTACTTC
13,.,TRBV5-1,TRBJ1-1,.,CASSTQVNTEAFF,TGCGCCAGCAGCACTCAGGTGAACACTGAAGCTTTCTTT
15,.,TRBV9,TRBJ2-7,.,CASSPGGSRSYEQYF,TGTGCCAGCAGCCCAGGGGGGTCAAGATCCTACGAGCAGTACTTC
11,TRBD1,TRBV6-5,TRBJ1-1,.,CASSQQGRAFF,TGTGCCAGCAGCCAACAGGGGAGAGCTTTCTTT
13,.,TRBV20-1,TRBJ2-1,.,CSASAGQYNEQFF,TGCAGTGCTAGTGCGGGACAGTACAATGAGCAGTTCTTC
13,TRBD1,TRBV2,TRBJ1-4,.,CASETGGHEKLFF,TGTGCCAGCGAGACAGGGGGGCATGAAAAACTGTTTTTT
15,.,TRBV7-6,TRBJ1-3,.,CASSGGQNSGNTIYF,TGTGCCAGCAGCGGAGGACAGAACTCTGGAAACACCATATATTTT
14,.,TRBV30,TRBJ2-2,.,CAWRSRSNTGELFF,TGTGCCTGGAGATCCAGATCGAACACCGGGGAGCTGTTTTTT
17,TRBD1,TRBV10-1,TRBJ1-6,.,CANSSRQGQCYNSPLHF,TGCGCCAACTCCTCCAGACAGGGACAGTGCTATAATTCACCCCTCCACTTT
16,TRBD1,TRBV29-1,TRBJ1-2,.,CSVESGKGQGNYGYTF,TGCAGCGTTGAATCCGGAAAAGGACAGGGTAACTATGGCTACACCTTC
15,.,TRBV6-1,TRBJ1-1,.,CASSEGRVPNTEAFF,TGTGCCAGCAGTGAAGGTCGGGTGCCTAACACTGAAGCTTTCTTT
15,TRBD1,TRBV19,TRBJ1-5,.,CASTRRGRGYQPQHF,TGTGCCAGTACCCGAAGGGGGCGAGGATATCAGCCCCAGCATTTT
17,TRBD2,TRBV6-2/TRBV6-3,TRBJ2-4,few,CASSKGLAEVAKNIQYF,TGTGCCAGCAGTAAGGGCCTAGCGGAGGTAGCCAAAAACATTCAGTACTTC
18,TRBD1,TRBV13,TRBJ1-1,.,CASSPPIAPTGKMTEAFF,TGTGCCAGCAGCCCCCCTATTGCCCCGACAGGGAAGATGACTGAAGCTTTCTTT
19,TRBD1,TRBV7-8,TRBJ1-6,once,CASSLVTGRGSSYNSPLHF,TGTGCCAGCAGCTTAGTTACGGGCAGGGGGAGCTCCTATAATTCACCCCTCCACTTT
14,TRBD1,TRBV19,TRBJ1-2,.,CASSRGQAQYGYTF,TGTGCCAGTAGTAGGGGACAGGCACAATATGGCTACACCTTC
16,.,TRBV9,TRBJ2-2,once,CASSSLKTANTGELFF,TGTGCCAGCAGCTCCCTTAAGACAGCGAACACCGGGGAGCTGTTTTTT
14,.,TRBV12-5,TRBJ1-6,.,CASGFGSYNSPLHF,TGTGCTAGTGGTTTCGGGTCCTATAATTCACCCCTCCACTTT
14,.,TRBV4-3,TRBJ1-2,.,CASSEVGGRDGYTF,TGCGCCAGCAGCGAGGTCGGGGGGAGGGATGGCTACACCTTC
14,TRBD1,TRBV6-5,TRBJ2-7,.,CASSYGTGLGEQYF,TGTGCCAGCAGTTACGGGACAGGCTTGGGGGAGCAGTACTTC
14,TRBD1,TRBV24-1,TRBJ1-1,.,CATSDHTGVTEAFF,TGTGCCACCAGTGATCACACAGGGGTCACTGAAGCTTTCTTT
18,TRBD2,TRBV7-2,TRBJ2-1,once,CASSSLYPFSGVPNEQFF,TGTGCCAGCAGTTCACTCTATCCGTTTAGCGGGGTCCCCAATGAGCAGTTCTTC
17,TRBD1,TRBV7-2,TRBJ2-5,.,CASSLAPDRGRLETQYF,TGTGCCAGCAGCTTAGCGCCGGACAGGGGGCGGTTGGAGACCCAGTACTTC
15,.,TRBV19,TRBJ1-3,.,CATTPLWSSGNTIYF,TGTGCCACTACCCCCCTTTGGAGCTCTGGAAACACCATATATTTT
16,TRBD1,TRBV7-3,TRBJ1-1,.,CASSLTGTGVVAEAFF,TGTGCCAGCAGCTTAACCGGGACAGGGGTCGTTGCTGAAGCTTTCTTT
16,TRBD1,TRBV5-4,TRBJ2-1,.,CASSFTRTGGHNEQFF,TGTGCCAGCAGCTTCACCCGGACAGGGGGGCACAATGAGCAGTTCTTC
14,.,TRBV7-9,TRBJ1-2,.,CASSPSTNNYGYTF,TGTGCCAGCAGCCCGTCGACAAACAACTATGGCTACACCTTC
15,.,TRBV6-4,TRBJ1-5,once,CASSENSAAAGAQHF,TGTGCCAGCAGTGAAAATAGTGCGGCGGCAGGGGCCCAGCATTTT
15,.,TRBV19,TRBJ1-2,.,CASTNQGGGSYGYTF,TGTGCCAGCACGAACCAGGGCGGGGGATCCTATGGCTACACCTTC
15,TRBD2,TRBV7-9,TRBJ2-1,.,CASSLEGGPYNEQFF,TGTGCCAGCAGCTTAGAGGGAGGGCCCTACAATGAGCAGTTCTTC
14,TRBD2,TRBV11-1,TRBJ2-5,.,CASSLGLAGETQYF,TGTGCCAGCAGCTTGGGACTAGCGGGGGAGACCCAGTACTTC
14,TRBD1,TRBV24-1,TRBJ2-3,.,CATSAGQGADTQYF,TGTGCCACCAGTGCGGGACAGGGGGCAGATACGCAGTATTTT
12,.,TRBV6-5,TRBJ1-2,.,CASSSARVGYTF,TGTGCCAGCAGTTCTGCCAGGGTTGGCTACACCTTC
17,TRBD1,TRBV5-1,TRBJ2-1,.,CASRPVGDRGFQREQFF,TGCGCCAGCAGACCGGTTGGCGACAGGGGTTTTCAGCGGGAGCAGTTCTTC
14,TRBD2,TRBV10-3,TRBJ2-3,.,CAAQAGGRADTQYF,TGTGCCGCTCAAGCGGGAGGGAGGGCAGATACGCAGTATTTT
14,.,TRBV5-1,TRBJ1-1,.,CASSLVGDRTEAFF,TGCGCCAGCAGCTTAGTAGGGGATCGGACTGAAGCTTTCTTT
13,TRBD1,TRBV6-5,TRBJ1-4,.,CASRQGLDEKLFF,TGTGCCAGCCGACAGGGATTGGATGAAAAACTGTTTTTT